This T cell receptor beta chain was recovered during a study of blood T cell repertoires in COVID-19. Study-wide background: COVID-19 samples, acute and convalescent, were from the United States, Italy and Spain. T cells, B-cell-depleted T cells, or PBMCs supplied cDNA or gDNA.

This clone came up once. The sample holds other DNA sequences that translate to the same CDR3. Per the original methods: Counts of nucleated cells, estimated from reference gene primer amplification, were obtained. Method: immunoSEQ multiplex PCR; TCRdb's copy keeps in-frame clones and lacks some. V and J calls and clone size are copied from that table; D and trimming were computed from the DNA. The table has around 89,000 clones, around 88% seen once. The sequenced sample was peripheral blood. The origin of this receptor is a man in his fifties or sixties with acute or convalescent COVID-19.

The CDR3: CASSTRQGNSPLHF. The DNA of the CDR3 is TGTGCCAGTAGTACCCGACAGGGAAATTCACCCCTCCACTTT. The V call is TRBV19, the J call TRBJ1-6; 7 bases align to TRBD1. Per the germline V gene, CDR1 is LNHDA and CDR2 is SQIVND (reference sequence). Unmatched junction bases numbered 4, after V lost 4 bases and J lost 7 bases. The CDR3 spans 14 residues.